This T cell receptor (beta chain) appears in the sequencing data of a study of CD8 T cells in Susac syndrome. An input of roughly 0.5 to 1 ug of RNA was subjected to reverse transcription using random hexamers. TCRdb passed the immunoSEQ multiplex PCR reads through MiXCR, listing each CDR3 protein once. This table holds 140,000 to 150,000 distinct CDR3 sequences, around 95% found once. Germline values: CDR1 MNHNS, CDR2 SASEGT. The CDR3 spans 16 residues. V was shortened by 1 base and J by 6 bases, with 16 bases between the two germline ends. The chain couples TRBV6-1 to TRBJ1-5; D is unclear. The sequence came from a human donor with multiple sclerosis. Sequencing was performed on CD4+ T cells from PBMCs. The CDR3 here is CASSEVVSGVGQPQHF. In nucleotides, the CDR3 is TGTGCCAGCAGTGAAGTTGTTAGCGGGGTTGGTCAGCCCCAGCATTTT.